This is a list of T cell receptor beta chains from one sample in a study of CD8 T cells in ankylosing spondylitis. In TCRdb, the 5' RACE reads were re-called with MiXCR into one record per CDR3 protein. Here the sample spans 200,000 to 250,000 distinct CDR3 sequences, about 18% being singletons. Sequencing used blood, either unsorted or a sorted T cell fraction (not recorded which). The receptors stem from a male donor with ankylosing spondylitis. CDR3s include the opening cysteine and the closing phenylalanine or tryptophan. Each record gives: D gene, J gene, clone size, V gene, CDR3 protein, CDR3 DNA. D genes are given only for firm matches. Where a row states a size, it is once, few, many or the class of an expanded clone; other rows omit it.

>-|TRBJ2-7|-|TRBV20-1
CSATETVSYEQYF
TGCAGTGCCACCGAGACGGTCTCCTACGAGCAGTACTTC
>TRBD2|TRBJ2-1|few|TRBV6-5
CASSFIAGVDNEQFF
TGTGCCAGCAGTTTCATAGCGGGAGTCGACAATGAGCAGTTCTTC
>-|TRBJ1-5|few|TRBV6-4
CASSDSGLWGPQHF
TGTGCCAGCAGTGACTCCGGGTTATGGGGGCCCCAGCATTTT
>-|TRBJ1-1|many|TRBV2
CASSEPTIEAFF
TGTGCCAGCAGTGAACCGACTATTGAAGCTTTCTTT
>-|TRBJ2-4|-|TRBV12-3/TRBV12-4
CASSFDLNLAKNIQYF
TGTGCCAGCAGTTTCGATCTGAATCTAGCCAAAAACATTCAGTACTTC
>TRBD1|TRBJ1-1|few|TRBV27
CASSLSPGQLNTEAFF
TGTGCCAGCAGTTTATCGCCGGGACAGTTGAACACTGAAGCTTTCTTT
>-|TRBJ2-2|few|TRBV9
CASSVGVNTGELFF
TGTGCCAGCAGCGTAGGGGTGAACACCGGGGAGCTGTTTTTT
>-|TRBJ1-2|-|TRBV4-1
CASSQGGGYTF
TGCGCCAGCAGCCAAGGGGGGGGCTACACCTTC
>-|TRBJ2-5|-|TRBV3-1
CASSPTGPRETQYF
TGTGCCAGCAGCCCTACGGGACCAAGGGAGACCCAGTACTTC
>-|TRBJ2-7|-|TRBV4-2
CASSQDLSRVELHYEQYF
TGTGCCAGCAGCCAAGATTTGAGTAGGGTGGAACTCCACTACGAGCAGTACTTC
>-|TRBJ2-1|few|TRBV9
CASSTGPEQFF
TGTGCCAGCAGCACAGGACCCGAGCAGTTCTTC
>-|TRBJ2-2|once|TRBV4-1
CARQYSRGTGELFF
TGCGCCAGGCAATACTCCCGAGGGACCGGGGAGCTGTTTTTT
>-|TRBJ1-2|-|TRBV12-3/TRBV12-4
CASSSDSEGYTF
TGTGCCAGCAGCTCGGACAGCGAAGGCTACACCTTC
>-|TRBJ1-2|few|TRBV12-3/TRBV12-4
CASSPRADRANYGYTF
TGTGCCAGCAGTCCTAGGGCGGACAGAGCTAACTATGGCTACACCTTC
>-|TRBJ2-2|-|TRBV7-6
CASSRGRGGTGELFF
TGTGCCAGCAGCCGGGGCCGTGGTGGTACCGGGGAGCTGTTTTTT
>TRBD1|TRBJ2-7|-|TRBV5-5
CASSSWDSPYEQYF
TGTGCCAGCAGCTCGTGGGACAGCCCCTACGAGCAGTACTTC
>-|TRBJ2-2|-|TRBV4-3
CASSPTRQGNTGELFF
TGCGCCAGCAGCCCAACTAGACAAGGGAATACCGGGGAGCTGTTTTTT
>TRBD1|TRBJ2-7|few|TRBV18
CASSPVGQGSYEQYF
TGTGCCAGCTCACCAGTGGGACAGGGAAGCTACGAGCAGTACTTC
>TRBD2|TRBJ2-5|few|TRBV12-3/TRBV12-4
CASSFAGGLSTQYF
TGTGCCAGCAGTTTTGCGGGAGGGCTTAGTACCCAGTACTTC
>TRBD1|TRBJ1-6|few|TRBV5-1
CASSPGTDNSPLHF
TGCGCCAGCAGCCCCGGGACAGATAATTCACCCCTCCACTTT
>TRBD1|TRBJ2-7|-|TRBV20-1
CSARSTEGQVNPYEQYF
TGCAGTGCTAGATCGACAGAGGGACAGGTGAACCCCTACGAGCAGTACTTC
>-|TRBJ2-1|-|TRBV12-5
CASGLGGNNEQFF
TGTGCTAGTGGTTTGGGAGGGAACAATGAGCAGTTCTTC
>-|TRBJ1-5|few|TRBV20-1
CSASRPGDYNQPQHF
TGCAGTGCTAGTAGGCCAGGGGATTACAATCAGCCCCAGCATTTT
>-|TRBJ2-1|-|TRBV12-3/TRBV12-4
CASSPAERGEQFF
TGTGCCAGCAGTCCCGCGGAACGGGGTGAGCAGTTCTTC
>-|TRBJ2-7|few|TRBV6-1
CASSETGFYEQYF
TGTGCCAGCAGTGAAACCGGGTTCTACGAGCAGTACTTC
>-|TRBJ1-1|few|TRBV4-1
CASSQEGHTEAFF
TGCGCCAGCAGCCAAGAGGGTCATACTGAAGCTTTCTTT
>TRBD2|TRBJ2-7|few|TRBV7-9
CASSSQVRAGGYYEQYF
TGTGCCAGCAGCTCCCAGGTTCGGGCGGGGGGATACTACGAGCAGTACTTC
>TRBD2|TRBJ2-7|few|TRBV7-9
CASSPTSGISYEQYF
TGTGCCAGCAGCCCCACTAGCGGGATTTCCTACGAGCAGTACTTC
>TRBD1|TRBJ2-5|many|TRBV12-3/TRBV12-4
CASRGQGPETQYF
TGTGCCAGCAGGGGACAGGGGCCGGAGACCCAGTACTTC
>-|TRBJ2-7|many|TRBV27
CASSLGRNYEQYF
TGTGCCAGCAGTTTAGGGCGGAACTACGAGCAGTACTTC
>-|TRBJ2-1|-|TRBV5-6
CASSLWVDAREFF
TGTGCCAGCAGCTTGTGGGTAGATGCCCGGGAGTTCTTC
>-|TRBJ2-7|-|TRBV4-1
CASSQATGGRGYEQYF
TGCGCCAGCAGCCAAGCGACGGGGGGCAGGGGCTACGAGCAGTACTTC
>TRBD2|TRBJ2-2|-|TRBV4-2
CASSQGLRGGENTGELFF
TGTGCCAGCAGCCAAGGTCTCCGCGGGGGGGAAAACACCGGGGAGCTGTTTTTT
>-|TRBJ1-2|-|TRBV13
CASSLGGRSPYGYTF
TGTGCCAGCAGCTTAGGCGGCAGGAGCCCCTATGGCTACACCTTC
>-|TRBJ2-3|-|TRBV5-6
CASSLGGLGKMDTQYF
TGTGCCAGCAGCTTGGGTGGACTGGGGAAAATGGATACGCAGTATTTT
>-|TRBJ1-1|many|TRBV4-3
CASSQDRGTPNTEAFF
TGCGCCAGCAGCCAAGATCGGGGGACACCTAACACTGAAGCTTTCTTT
>-|TRBJ2-3|few|TRBV27
CASSPLASYPSNTQYF
TGTGCCAGCAGTCCCCTAGCTAGCTACCCCTCAAATACGCAGTATTTT
>-|TRBJ2-5|many|TRBV4-2
CASSQVRGSQETQYF
TGTGCCAGCAGCCAAGTGCGGGGAAGCCAAGAGACCCAGTACTTC
>TRBD2|TRBJ2-7|-|TRBV27
CASKGTIGYGYEQYF
TGTGCCAGCAAGGGGACTATAGGGTATGGGTACGAGCAGTACTTC
>TRBD1|TRBJ2-7|-|TRBV7-9
CASSTLQGAYDEQYF
TGTGCCAGCAGCACCCTACAGGGGGCGTACGACGAGCAGTACTTC
>-|TRBJ2-7|-|TRBV20-1
CSARDLGGHEQYF
TGCAGTGCTAGAGATCTCGGGGGCCACGAGCAGTACTTC
>TRBD2|TRBJ2-7|-|TRBV5-1
CASSLLSGGTYEQYF
TGCGCCAGCAGCCTACTTAGCGGGGGGACCTACGAGCAGTACTTC
>-|TRBJ1-5|-|TRBV9
CASSEMGGQPQHF
TGTGCCAGCAGCGAGATGGGAGGACAGCCCCAGCATTTT
>TRBD1|TRBJ2-1|few|TRBV5-1
CASSPGDRDRYNEQFF
TGCGCCAGCAGCCCGGGGGACAGGGACCGGTACAATGAGCAGTTCTTC
>-|TRBJ2-1|few|TRBV7-2
CASTYLGNEQFF
TGTGCCAGCACCTATCTTGGTAATGAGCAGTTCTTC
>TRBD1|TRBJ1-6|many|TRBV9
CASSVIGGNSPLHF
TGTGCCAGCAGCGTAATAGGGGGCAATTCACCCCTCCACTTT
>-|TRBJ1-2|-|TRBV5-1
CASSHSGAPSSNYGYTF
TGCGCCAGCAGCCACAGTGGGGCTCCGTCTTCTAACTATGGCTACACCTTC
>TRBD2|TRBJ2-1|once|TRBV2
CASSSRGDYNEQFF
TGTGCCAGCAGCTCGCGGGGGGACTACAATGAGCAGTTCTTC
>-|TRBJ1-5|many|TRBV28
CASSFGSNQPQHF
TGTGCCAGCAGTTTCGGAAGCAATCAGCCCCAGCATTTT
>TRBD2|TRBJ2-7|many|TRBV5-1
CASSSGLDTHEQYF
TGCGCCAGCAGCTCGGGACTAGATACCCACGAGCAGTACTTC
>TRBD2|TRBJ2-3|few|TRBV20-1
CSARDIWGSGGGTDTQYF
TGCAGTGCTAGAGATATCTGGGGTAGCGGGGGGGGAACAGATACGCAGTATTTT
>-|TRBJ2-1|few|TRBV12-3/TRBV12-4
CASSQDEQFF
TGTGCCAGCAGCCAGGATGAGCAGTTCTTC
>TRBD2|TRBJ2-1|-|TRBV25-1
CASVTGGEQFF
TGTGCCAGCGTAACGGGGGGTGAGCAGTTCTTC
>-|TRBJ2-3|few|TRBV6-5
CASSYGGGAGRTQYF
TGTGCCAGCAGTTATGGGGGGGGCGCGGGTCGAACGCAGTATTTT
>-|TRBJ2-1|many|TRBV29-1
CSVEVPPAAHEQFF
TGCAGCGTTGAAGTGCCCCCGGCCGCCCATGAGCAGTTCTTC
>TRBD1|TRBJ1-6|-|TRBV4-1
CASSHGTAYNSPLHF
TGCGCCAGCAGCCACGGGACAGCATATAATTCACCCCTCCACTTT
>-|TRBJ2-1|many|TRBV12-3/TRBV12-4
CASSFGVNEQFF
TGTGCCAGCAGTTTTGGGGTCAATGAGCAGTTCTTC
>-|TRBJ2-1|few|TRBV2
CASSEGRGKSYNEQFF
TGTGCCAGCAGTGAGGGAAGGGGGAAGTCCTACAATGAGCAGTTCTTC
>-|TRBJ2-5|-|TRBV4-1
CASSHVGGRETQYF
TGCGCCAGCAGCCATGTGGGGGGCCGGGAGACCCAGTACTTC